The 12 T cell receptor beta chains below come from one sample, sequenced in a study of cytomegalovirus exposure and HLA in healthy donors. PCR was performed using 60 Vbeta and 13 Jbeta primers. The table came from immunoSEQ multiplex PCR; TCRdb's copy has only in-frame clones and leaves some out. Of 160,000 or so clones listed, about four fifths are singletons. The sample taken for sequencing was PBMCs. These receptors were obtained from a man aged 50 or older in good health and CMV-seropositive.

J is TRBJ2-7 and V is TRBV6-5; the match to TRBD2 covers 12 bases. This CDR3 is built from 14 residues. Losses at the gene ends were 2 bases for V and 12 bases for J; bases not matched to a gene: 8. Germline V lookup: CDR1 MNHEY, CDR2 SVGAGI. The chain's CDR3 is CASSYRTSGAVWYF. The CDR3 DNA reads TGTGCCAGCAGTTACCGGACTAGCGGGGCGGTTTGGTACTTC.

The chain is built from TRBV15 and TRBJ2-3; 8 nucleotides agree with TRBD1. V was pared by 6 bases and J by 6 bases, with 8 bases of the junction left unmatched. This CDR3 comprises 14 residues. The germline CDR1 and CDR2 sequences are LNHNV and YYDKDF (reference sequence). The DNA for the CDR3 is TGTGCCACCAGGGCAGGGGGCCTTCTGGATACGCAGTATTTT. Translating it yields CATRAGGLLDTQYF.

Here the CDR3 DNA reads TGCGCCAGCAGTCGGTCACAGGGGAGCTCCTACAATGAGCAGTTCTTC. Residues: CASSRSQGSSYNEQFF. The chain carries TRBV10-2 and TRBJ2-1, with 7 bases matching TRBD1. The CDR3 has 16 amino acids. The V gene's germline CDR1 is WSHSY and CDR2 SAAADI. V lost 5 bases to trimming and J lost 0 bases; unmatched junction nucleotides: 7.

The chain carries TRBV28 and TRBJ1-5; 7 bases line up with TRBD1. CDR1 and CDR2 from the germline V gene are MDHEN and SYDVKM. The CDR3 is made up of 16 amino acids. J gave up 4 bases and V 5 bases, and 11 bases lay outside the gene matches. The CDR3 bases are TGTGCCAGCAGTCAGGGGGACCGGTCAACGAATCAGCCCCAGCATTTT. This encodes CASSQGDRSTNQPQHF.

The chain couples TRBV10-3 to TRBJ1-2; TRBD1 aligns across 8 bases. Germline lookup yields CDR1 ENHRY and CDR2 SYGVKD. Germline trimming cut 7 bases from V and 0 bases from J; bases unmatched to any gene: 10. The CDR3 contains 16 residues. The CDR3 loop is CAINSAGGEANYGYTF. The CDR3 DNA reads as TGTGCCATCAACTCGGCAGGGGGCGAAGCTAACTATGGCTACACCTTC.

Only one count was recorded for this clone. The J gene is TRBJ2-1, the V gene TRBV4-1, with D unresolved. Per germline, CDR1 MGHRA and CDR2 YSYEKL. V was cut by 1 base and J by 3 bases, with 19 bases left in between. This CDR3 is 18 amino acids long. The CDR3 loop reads CASSQVSVRNPLYNEQFF. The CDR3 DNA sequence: TGCGCCAGCAGCCAAGTGTCCGTCAGAAACCCCCTCTACAATGAGCAGTTCTTC.

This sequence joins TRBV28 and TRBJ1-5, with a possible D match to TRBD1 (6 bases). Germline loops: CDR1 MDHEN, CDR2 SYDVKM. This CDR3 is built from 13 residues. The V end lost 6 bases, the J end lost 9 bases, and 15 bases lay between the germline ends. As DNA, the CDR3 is TGTGCCAGCAGCTTACAGGGTGGTGGGCCCCAGCATTTT. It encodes CASSLQGGGPQHF.

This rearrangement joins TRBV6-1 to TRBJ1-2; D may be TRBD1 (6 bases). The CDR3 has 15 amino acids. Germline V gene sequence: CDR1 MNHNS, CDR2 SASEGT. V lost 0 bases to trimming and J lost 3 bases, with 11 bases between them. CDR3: CASSEAYYRDYGYTF. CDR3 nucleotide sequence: TGTGCCAGCAGTGAAGCTTACTACAGGGACTATGGCTACACCTTC.

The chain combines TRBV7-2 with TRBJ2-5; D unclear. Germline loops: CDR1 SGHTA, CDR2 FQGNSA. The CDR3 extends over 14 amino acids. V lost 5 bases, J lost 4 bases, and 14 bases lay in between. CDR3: CASSPRGLGETQYF. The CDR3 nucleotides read TGTGCCAGCAGCCCAAGAGGCCTTGGAGAGACCCAGTACTTC.

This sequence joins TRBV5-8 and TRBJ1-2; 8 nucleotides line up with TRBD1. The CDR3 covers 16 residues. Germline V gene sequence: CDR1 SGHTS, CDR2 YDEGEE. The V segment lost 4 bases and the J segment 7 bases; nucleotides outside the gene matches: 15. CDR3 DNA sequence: TGTGCCAGCAGCGTAAGACTGCAGGGGGCTGTCGGTGGCTACACCTTC. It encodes CASSVRLQGAVGGYTF.

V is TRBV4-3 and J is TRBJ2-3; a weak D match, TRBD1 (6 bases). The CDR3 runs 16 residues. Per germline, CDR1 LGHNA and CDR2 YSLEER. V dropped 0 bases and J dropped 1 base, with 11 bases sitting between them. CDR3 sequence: CASSQDFRTGTDTQYF. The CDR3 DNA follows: TGCGCCAGCAGCCAAGATTTCCGGACAGGCACAGATACGCAGTATTTT.

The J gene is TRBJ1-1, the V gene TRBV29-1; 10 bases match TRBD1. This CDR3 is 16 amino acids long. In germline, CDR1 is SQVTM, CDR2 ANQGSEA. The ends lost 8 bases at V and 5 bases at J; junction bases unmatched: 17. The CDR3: CSFRTGGTPWGTEAFF. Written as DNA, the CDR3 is TGCAGCTTCCGGACAGGGGGAACCCCATGGGGTACTGAAGCTTTCTTT.